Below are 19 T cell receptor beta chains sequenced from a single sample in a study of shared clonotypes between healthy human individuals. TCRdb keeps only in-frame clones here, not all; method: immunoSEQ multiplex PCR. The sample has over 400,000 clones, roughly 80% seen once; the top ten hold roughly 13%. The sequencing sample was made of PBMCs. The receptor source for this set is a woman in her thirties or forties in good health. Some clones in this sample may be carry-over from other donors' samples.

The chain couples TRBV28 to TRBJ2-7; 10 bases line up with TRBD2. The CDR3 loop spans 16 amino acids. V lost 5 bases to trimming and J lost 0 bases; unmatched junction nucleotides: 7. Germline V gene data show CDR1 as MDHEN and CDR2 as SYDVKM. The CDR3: CASSLVASGSSYEQYF. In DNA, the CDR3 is TGTGCCAGCAGTCTCGTCGCTAGCGGGAGCTCCTACGAGCAGTACTTC.

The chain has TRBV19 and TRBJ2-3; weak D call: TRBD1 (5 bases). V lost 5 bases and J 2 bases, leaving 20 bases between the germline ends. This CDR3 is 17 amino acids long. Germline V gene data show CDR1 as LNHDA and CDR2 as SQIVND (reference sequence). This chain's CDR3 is CASSPRVGQGLTDTQYF. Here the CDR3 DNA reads TGTGCCAGTAGTCCTCGAGTCGGCCAGGGCCTCACAGATACGCAGTATTTT. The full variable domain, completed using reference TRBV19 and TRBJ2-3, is DGGITQSPKYLFRKEGQNVTLSCEQNLNHDAMYWYRQDPGQGLRLIYYSQIVNDFQKGDIAEGYSVSREKKESFPLTVTSAQKNPTAFYLCASSPRVGQGLTDTQYFGPGTRLTVL.

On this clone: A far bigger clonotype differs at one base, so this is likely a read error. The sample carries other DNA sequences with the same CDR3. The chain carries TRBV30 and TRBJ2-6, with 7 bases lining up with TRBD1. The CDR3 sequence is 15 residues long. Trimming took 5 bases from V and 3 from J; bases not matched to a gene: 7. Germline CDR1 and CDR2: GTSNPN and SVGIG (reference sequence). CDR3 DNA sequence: TGTGCCTGGGGGACAGACCTCTATGGGGCCAACGTCCTGACTTTC. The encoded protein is CAWGTDLYGANVLTF.

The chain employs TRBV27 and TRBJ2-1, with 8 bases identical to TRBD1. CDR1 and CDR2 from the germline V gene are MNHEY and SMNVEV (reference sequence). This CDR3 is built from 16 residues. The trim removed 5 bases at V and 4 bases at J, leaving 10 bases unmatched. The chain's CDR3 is CASSTGQGRVYNEQFF. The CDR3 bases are TGTGCCAGCAGTACTGGACAGGGACGCGTTTACAATGAGCAGTTCTTC.

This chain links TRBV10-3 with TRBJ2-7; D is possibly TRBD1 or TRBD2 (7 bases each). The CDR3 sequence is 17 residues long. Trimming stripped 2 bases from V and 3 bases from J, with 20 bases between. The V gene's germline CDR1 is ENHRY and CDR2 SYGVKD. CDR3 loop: CAISEVKKGASGYEQYF. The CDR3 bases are TGTGCCATCAGTGAGGTCAAAAAGGGGGCTAGCGGCTACGAGCAGTACTTC.

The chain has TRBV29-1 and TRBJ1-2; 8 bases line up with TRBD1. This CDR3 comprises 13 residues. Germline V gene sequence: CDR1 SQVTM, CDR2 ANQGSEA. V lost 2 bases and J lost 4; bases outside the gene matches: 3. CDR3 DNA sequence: TGCAGCGTTGAACTGACAGGGGCCTATGGCTACACCTTC. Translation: CSVELTGAYGYTF.

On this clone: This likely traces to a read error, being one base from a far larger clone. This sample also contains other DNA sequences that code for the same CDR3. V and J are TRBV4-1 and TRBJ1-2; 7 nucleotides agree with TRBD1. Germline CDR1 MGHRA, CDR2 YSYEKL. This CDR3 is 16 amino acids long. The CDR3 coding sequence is TGCGCCAGCAGTCTCACAGGGGCCCAAGTTATAGATGGATACACCTTC. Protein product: CASSLTGAQVIDGYTF.

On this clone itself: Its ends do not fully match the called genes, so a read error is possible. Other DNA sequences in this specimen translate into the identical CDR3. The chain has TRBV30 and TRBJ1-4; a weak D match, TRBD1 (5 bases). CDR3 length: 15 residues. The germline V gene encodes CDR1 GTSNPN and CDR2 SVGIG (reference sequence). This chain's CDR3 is CAWNVLRARGEKLFF. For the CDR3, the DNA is TGTGCATGGAATGTACTCAGGGCGAGGGGCGAAAAACTGTTTTTT.

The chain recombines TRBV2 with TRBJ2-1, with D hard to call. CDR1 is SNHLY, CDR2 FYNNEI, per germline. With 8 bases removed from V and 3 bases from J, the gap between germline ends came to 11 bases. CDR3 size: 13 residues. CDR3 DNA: TGTGCCAGCCGAGGAGTGCGCTACAATGAGCAGTTCTTC. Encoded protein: CASRGVRYNEQFF.

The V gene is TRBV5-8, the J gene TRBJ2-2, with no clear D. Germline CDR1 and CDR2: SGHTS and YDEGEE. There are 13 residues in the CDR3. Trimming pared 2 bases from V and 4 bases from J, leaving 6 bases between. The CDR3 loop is CASSFSTTGELFF. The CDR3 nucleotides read TGTGCCAGCAGCTTTTCTACCACCGGGGAGCTGTTTTTT.

The CDR3 sequence is CASSLALAGGTGELFF. Written as DNA, the CDR3 is TGTGCCAGCAGCTTGGCGTTAGCGGGAGGGACCGGGGAGCTGTTTTTT. The V and J genes are TRBV5-4 and TRBJ2-2, with TRBD2 matching over 11 bases. Germline CDR1 SGHNT, CDR2 YYREEE (reference sequence). CDR3 length: 16 amino acids. The J segment lost 5 bases and the V segment lost 0 bases, leaving 3 bases of the junction unmatched.

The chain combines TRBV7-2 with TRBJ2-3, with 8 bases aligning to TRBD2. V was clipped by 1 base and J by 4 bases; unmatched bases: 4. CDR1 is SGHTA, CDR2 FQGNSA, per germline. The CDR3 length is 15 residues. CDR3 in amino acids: CASSLGTGGPDTQYF. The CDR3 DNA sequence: TGTGCCAGCAGCTTAGGAACGGGAGGGCCAGATACGCAGTATTTT.

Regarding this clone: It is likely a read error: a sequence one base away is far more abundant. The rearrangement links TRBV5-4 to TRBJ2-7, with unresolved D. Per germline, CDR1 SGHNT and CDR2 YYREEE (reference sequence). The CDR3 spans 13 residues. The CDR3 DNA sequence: TGTGCCAGCAGCTTGGACAGCTCCTACGCGCAGTACTTC. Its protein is CASSLDSSYAQYF.

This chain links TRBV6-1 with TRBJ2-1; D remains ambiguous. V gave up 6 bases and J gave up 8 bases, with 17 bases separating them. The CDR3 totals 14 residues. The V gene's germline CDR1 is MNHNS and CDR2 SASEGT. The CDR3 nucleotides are TGTGCCAGCAGCTTCGGACGCGTTTATTATGAGCAGTTCTTC. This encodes CASSFGRVYYEQFF.

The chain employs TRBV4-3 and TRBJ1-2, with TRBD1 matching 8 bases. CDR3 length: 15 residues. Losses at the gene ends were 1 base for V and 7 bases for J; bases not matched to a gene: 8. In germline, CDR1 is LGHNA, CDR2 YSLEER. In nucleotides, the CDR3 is TGCGCCAGCAGCCAAGCCTTGGCAGGGGGCTTTGGCTACACCTTC. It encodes CASSQALAGGFGYTF.

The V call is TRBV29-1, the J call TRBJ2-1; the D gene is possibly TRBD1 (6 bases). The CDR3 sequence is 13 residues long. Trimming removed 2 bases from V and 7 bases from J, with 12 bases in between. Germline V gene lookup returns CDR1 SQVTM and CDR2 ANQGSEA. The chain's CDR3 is CSVERQRGNEQFF. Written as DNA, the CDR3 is TGCAGCGTTGAAAGGCAGAGGGGGAATGAGCAGTTCTTC.

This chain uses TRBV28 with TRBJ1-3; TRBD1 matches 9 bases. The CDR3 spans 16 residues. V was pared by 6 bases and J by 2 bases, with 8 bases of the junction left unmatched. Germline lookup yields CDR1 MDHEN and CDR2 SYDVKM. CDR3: CASSHRDRATGNTIYF. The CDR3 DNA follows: TGTGCCAGCAGCCACCGGGACAGGGCAACTGGAAACACCATATATTTT.

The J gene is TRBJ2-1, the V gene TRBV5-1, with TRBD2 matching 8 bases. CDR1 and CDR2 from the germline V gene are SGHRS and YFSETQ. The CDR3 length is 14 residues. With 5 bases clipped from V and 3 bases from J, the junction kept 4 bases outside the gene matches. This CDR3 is CASSPLADYNEQFF. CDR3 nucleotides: TGCGCCAGCAGTCCACTAGCGGACTACAATGAGCAGTTCTTC.

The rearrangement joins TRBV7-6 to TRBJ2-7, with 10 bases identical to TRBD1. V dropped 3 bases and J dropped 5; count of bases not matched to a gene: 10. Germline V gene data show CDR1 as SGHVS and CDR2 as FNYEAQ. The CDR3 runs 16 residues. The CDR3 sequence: CASSFRDRGTPDEQYF. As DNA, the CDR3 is TGTGCCAGCAGCTTCCGGGACAGGGGTACCCCCGACGAGCAGTACTTC.